The present TCR beta chain was sequenced within a study of Ad26.COV2.S vaccination and SARS-CoV-2 variants (dated by TCRdb to 2020 to 2023). Background for the entire study: Vaccine-arm donors were drawn from COV1001, a multicentre, randomized, double-blind, placebo-controlled phase I-IIa trial of Ad26.COV2.S in healthy adults. Ad26.COV2.S was administered intramuscularly at a dose of 5x10^10 or 1x10^11 viral particles, either as one shot or as two shots given 56 days apart. Sequencing of the TCRbeta repertoire served to evaluate the specificity and breadth of SARS-CoV-2-reactive T cell receptors following Ad26.COV2.S vaccination. A total of some 30 samples were included in the TCR-sequenced set, comprising around 19 Ad26.COV2.S vaccine recipients, 5 placebo recipients and 8 SARS-CoV-2 convalescent individuals. Trial participants were randomized into five groups of five: low-dose or high-dose Ad26.COV2.S given once or twice, or placebo on both occasions. Throughout the experiments and outcome assessment, investigators stayed blinded to trial group allocation.

The immunoSEQ Assay was used to sequence TCRbeta CDR3 regions. After extraction, genomic DNA underwent amplification by bias-controlled multiplex PCR, followed by high-throughput sequencing. Processing in the source paper ran as follows. To quantify the absolute abundance of each unique TCRbeta CDR3 region, sequences were collapsed and filtered. Usable DNA was measured by amplifying reference genes present in all nucleated cells, and TCRbeta template counts were normalized to that usable DNA to estimate T cell fraction. Repertoire TCRs were annotated as SARS-CoV-2-specific when V gene, CDR3 amino acid sequence and J gene were exactly matched to a known reactive TCR set. The reference SARS-CoV-2 TCR set was derived from MIRA and filtered for enrichment in COVID-19-positive ImmuneCODE repertoires, a step that removed public or cross-reactive TCRs. Drawing on the MIRA antigens, annotated TCRs were analysed further at the level of specific ORF or position within ORF. Breadth was defined as the number of annotated unique rearrangements divided by the total number of unique productive rearrangements, and depth was defined as the summed frequency of the annotated unique rearrangements. Two-sided Wilcoxon rank-sum tests were applied when comparing TCR breadth between groups. This immuneACCESS table, as held by TCRdb, lists in-frame sequences with V and J called but not all clones. Of the missing ones, under half trace to an unresolved V gene in checked studies; the others have no known cause. V and J calls plus clone size are reproduced from that table; the DNA served to infer D and trimming. Within this sample are 360,000 or so clones, with around 87% of them counted one time only. Jointly, the top ten make up about 3.5% of the sample.

The treatment or condition label here, explained by the study, means: around 19 received Ad26.COV2.S at low or high dose, single or two shots; 5 received placebo; per-sample allocation not given. Repertoires of vaccine and placebo recipients were sequenced from samples collected on day 63 after the first injection. Between 29 July and 7 August 2020, Cohort 1b enrolled about 27 adults aged 18-55 years at one site in Boston, USA. Ad26.COV2.S was a replication-incompetent adenovirus type 26 vector that expressed a prefusion-stabilized SARS-CoV-2 spike protein derived from the original Wuhan strain. Notes on this clone: The antigen it binds to is not known. No per-base quality is available; no much larger clone lies one base away.

The trim is 5 bases for V and 1 base for J, with a gap of 9 bases between the germline ends. The CDR3 covers 14 residues, taking in both the cysteine and the phenylalanine. Only the CDR3 region is kept as DNA, spanning 42 bases read in frame from base 1. As encoded in the germline V gene (reference sequence), CDR1 is SEHNR while CDR2 is FQNEAQ. Beyond this particular receptor, the publication reports: After vaccination, substantial breadth of spike-specific CD8+ and CD4+ T cell responses was reported. The study lacked the statistical power to compare responses across vaccine doses or regimens. The authors noted that the TCR breadth and depth analyses may have underestimated total T cell responses. Vaccine and placebo recipients had similar non-spike TCR breadth, a finding consistent with the vaccine containing only spike. Spike-specific TCR breadth was higher in Ad26.COV2.S recipients than in placebo recipients (P = 0.0014).

The sequence was collected from a person aged 18-65 years who received the Ad26.COV2.S COVID-19 vaccine or a placebo. The sequences come from peripheral blood, collected in a trial of Ad26.COV2.S vaccine versus placebo. The V gene is TRBV7-9 and the J gene is TRBJ2-1, with a weak D call of TRBD2 (6 bases match). The CDR3 amino acid sequence is: CASSPGTSYNEQFF. The nucleotides read TGTGCCAGCAGCCCGGGGACTTCCTACAATGAGCAGTTCTTC.